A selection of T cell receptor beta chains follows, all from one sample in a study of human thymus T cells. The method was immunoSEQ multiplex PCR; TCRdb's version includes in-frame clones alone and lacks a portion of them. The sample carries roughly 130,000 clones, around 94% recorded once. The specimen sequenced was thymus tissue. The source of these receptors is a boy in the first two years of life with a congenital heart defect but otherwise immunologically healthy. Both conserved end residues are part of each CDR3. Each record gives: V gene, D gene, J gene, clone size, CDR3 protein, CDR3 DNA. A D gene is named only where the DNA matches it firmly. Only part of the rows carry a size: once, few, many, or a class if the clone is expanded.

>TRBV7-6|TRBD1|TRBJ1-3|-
CASSLRQGATNTIYF
TGTGCCAGCAGCCTACGACAGGGGGCTACCAACACCATATATTTT
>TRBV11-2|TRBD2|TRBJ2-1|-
CASVSIPTSGGRGEQFF
TGTGCCAGCGTCTCCATCCCGACTAGCGGGGGGAGAGGAGAGCAGTTCTTC
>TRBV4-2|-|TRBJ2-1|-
CASSQISGEQFF
TGTGCCAGCAGCCAGATTAGCGGCGAGCAGTTCTTC
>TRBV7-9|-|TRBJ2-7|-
CASSISPRGEGQYF
TGTGCCAGCAGCATATCCCCCCGCGGGGAAGGGCAGTACTTC
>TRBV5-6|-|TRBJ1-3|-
CASSQRESGNTIYF
TGTGCCAGCAGCCAAAGGGAATCCGGAAACACCATATATTTT
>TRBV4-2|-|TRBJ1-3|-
CASRPGRAGNTIYF
TGTGCCAGCCGACCGGGCCGAGCTGGAAACACCATATATTTT
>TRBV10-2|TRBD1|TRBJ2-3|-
CASRSLQGALTDTQYF
TGCGCCAGCAGAAGCCTGCAGGGGGCTCTCACAGATACGCAGTATTTT
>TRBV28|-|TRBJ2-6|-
CASSLRSGANVLTF
TGTGCCAGCAGTTTACGCTCTGGGGCCAACGTCCTGACTTTC
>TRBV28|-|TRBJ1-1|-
CASSFREHTPEAFF
TGTGCCAGCAGTTTCCGAGAGCATACCCCTGAAGCTTTCTTT
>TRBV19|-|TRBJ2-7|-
CASSIAPGEDTSYEQYF
TGTGCCAGTAGTATAGCCCCTGGCGAGGACACCTCCTACGAGCAGTACTTC
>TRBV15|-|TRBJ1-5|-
CATSSRGQGSGYSNQPQHF
TGTGCCACCAGCTCTCGTGGGCAGGGTAGTGGGTATAGCAATCAGCCCCAGCATTTT
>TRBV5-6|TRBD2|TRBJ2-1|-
CASSPSTSPPGDEQFF
TGTGCCAGCAGCCCGTCGACTAGCCCGCCGGGCGATGAGCAGTTCTTC
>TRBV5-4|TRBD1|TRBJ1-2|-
CASRDREINYGYTF
TGTGCCAGCAGGGACAGGGAAATTAACTATGGCTACACCTTC
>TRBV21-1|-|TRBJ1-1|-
CAILDRGDTEAFF
TGTGCCATCTTAGACAGGGGTGACACTGAAGCTTTCTTT
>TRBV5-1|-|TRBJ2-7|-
CASSPFRGRDEQYF
TGCGCCAGCAGCCCCTTTAGGGGCAGGGACGAGCAGTACTTC
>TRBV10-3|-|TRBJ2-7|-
CAISEEGGAGEQYF
TGTGCCATCAGCGAGGAAGGGGGGGCTGGGGAGCAGTACTTC
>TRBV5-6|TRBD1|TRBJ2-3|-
CASSKHRGPRTDTQYF
TGTGCCAGCAGCAAACACAGGGGGCCTCGCACAGATACGCAGTATTTT
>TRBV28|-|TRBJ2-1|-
CASSLRFRGNEQFF
TGTGCCAGCAGTTTAAGATTCAGGGGCAATGAGCAGTTCTTC
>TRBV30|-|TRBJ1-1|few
CAWSVSLFGAFF
TGTGCCTGGAGTGTTAGTCTTTTCGGGGCTTTCTTT
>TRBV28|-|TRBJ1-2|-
CASRPTGGMRGYTF
TGTGCCAGCCGCCCCACCGGGGGGATGCGTGGCTACACCTTC
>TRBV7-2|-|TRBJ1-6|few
CASSLTGYSPLHF
TGTGCCAGCAGCTTGACCGGGTATTCACCCCTCCACTTT
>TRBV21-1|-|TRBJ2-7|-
CASSKVPRLARMYEQYF
TGTGCCAGCAGCAAAGTGCCCCGACTAGCTAGAATGTACGAGCAGTACTTC
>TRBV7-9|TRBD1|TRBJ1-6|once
CASSCNTGTGPLRALHF
TGTGCCAGCAGCTGCAACACCGGGACAGGTCCCCTCCGAGCCCTCCACTTT
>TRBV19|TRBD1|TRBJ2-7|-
CASSAGTGVEQYF
TGTGCCAGTAGTGCCGGGACAGGGGTAGAGCAGTACTTC
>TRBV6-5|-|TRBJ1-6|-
CASSYSGGTYNSPLHF
TGTGCCAGCAGTTACTCGGGGGGGACCTATAATTCACCCCTCCACTTT
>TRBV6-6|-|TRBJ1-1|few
CASSYSTVNTEAFF
TGTGCCAGCAGTTACTCGACAGTGAACACTGAAGCTTTCTTT
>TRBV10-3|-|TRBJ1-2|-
CAISESKVVGYTF
TGTGCCATCAGTGAGTCGAAGGTGGTTGGCTACACCTTC
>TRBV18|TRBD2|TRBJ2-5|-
CASSSTSGSATQETQYF
TGTGCCAGCTCATCGACTAGCGGGTCGGCGACTCAAGAGACCCAGTACTTC
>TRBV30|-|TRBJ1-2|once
CAWSHRLSAVLSCGYTF
TGTGCCTGGAGTCATCGGCTGTCGGCAGTGCTTTCCTGTGGCTACACCTTC
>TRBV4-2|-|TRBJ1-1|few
CASSRQGDTEAFF
TGTGCCAGCAGTAGGCAGGGCGACACTGAAGCTTTCTTT
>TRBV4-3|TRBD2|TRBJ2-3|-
CASSQASGGSTDTQYF
TGCGCCAGCAGCCAGGCAAGCGGGGGAAGCACAGATACGCAGTATTTT
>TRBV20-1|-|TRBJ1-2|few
CSASPGRGYTF
TGCAGTGCTAGTCCCGGGCGGGGCTACACCTTC
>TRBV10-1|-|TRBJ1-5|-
CASSVRRSSGQPQHF
TGCGCCAGCAGTGTTCGGCGGAGTTCGGGTCAGCCCCAGCATTTT
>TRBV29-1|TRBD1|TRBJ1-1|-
CSDLDRGDTEAFF
TGCAGCGACCTAGACAGGGGGGACACTGAAGCTTTCTTT
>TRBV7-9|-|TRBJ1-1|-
CASSIRDTEAFF
TGTGCCAGCAGCATCCGGGACACTGAAGCTTTCTTT
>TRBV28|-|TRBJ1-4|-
CASSLPPYSDGNEKLFF
TGTGCCAGCAGTTTACCACCCTACTCGGACGGGAATGAAAAACTGTTTTTT
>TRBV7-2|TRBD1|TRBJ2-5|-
CASSRDREVVDETQYF
TGTGCCAGCAGCCGGGACAGGGAGGTAGTGGATGAGACCCAGTACTTC
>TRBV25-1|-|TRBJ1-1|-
CASSVEGLNTEAFF
TGTGCCAGCAGTGTTGAGGGCTTGAACACTGAAGCTTTCTTT
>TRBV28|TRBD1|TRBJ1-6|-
CATMDRASPLHF
TGTGCCACCATGGACAGGGCATCACCCCTCCACTTT
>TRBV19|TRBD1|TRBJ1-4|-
CASSPRQGAYPEKLFF
TGTGCCAGTAGTCCCCGACAGGGGGCGTATCCTGAAAAACTGTTTTTT
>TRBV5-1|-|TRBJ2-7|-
CASRGHPARVPYEQYF
TGCGCCAGCAGAGGACATCCGGCGCGGGTCCCCTACGAGCAGTACTTC
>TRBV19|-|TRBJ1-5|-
CASNPRGTGKEDPGGQPQHF
TGTGCCAGCAACCCTCGGGGCACAGGGAAGGAGGACCCTGGGGGTCAGCCCCAGCATTTT
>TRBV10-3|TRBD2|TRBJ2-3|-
CAISGSCGGVSDTQYF
TGTGCCATCAGTGGAAGCTGCGGGGGGGTTTCAGATACGCAGTATTTT
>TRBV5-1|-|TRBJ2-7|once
CASSLWGFNYEQYF
TGCGCCAGCAGCTTATGGGGTTTTAACTACGAGCAGTACTTC
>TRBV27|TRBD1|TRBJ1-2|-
CASSHGTDPVYGYTF
TGTGCCAGCAGTCACGGGACAGACCCCGTTTATGGCTACACCTTC